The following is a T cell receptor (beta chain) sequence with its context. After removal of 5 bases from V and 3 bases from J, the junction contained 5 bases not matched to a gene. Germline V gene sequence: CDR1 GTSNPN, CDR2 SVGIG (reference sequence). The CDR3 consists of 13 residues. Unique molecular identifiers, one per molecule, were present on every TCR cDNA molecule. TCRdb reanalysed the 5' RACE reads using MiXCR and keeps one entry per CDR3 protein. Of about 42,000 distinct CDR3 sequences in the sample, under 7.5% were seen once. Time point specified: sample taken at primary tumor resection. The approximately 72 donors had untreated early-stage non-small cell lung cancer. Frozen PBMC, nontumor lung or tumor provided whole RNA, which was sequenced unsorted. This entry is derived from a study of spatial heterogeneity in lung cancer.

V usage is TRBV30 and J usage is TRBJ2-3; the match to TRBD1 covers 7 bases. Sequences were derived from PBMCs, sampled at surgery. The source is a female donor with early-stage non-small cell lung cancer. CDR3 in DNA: TGTGCCTGGGGACAGGCAGGAACAGATACGCAGTATTTT. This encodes CAWGQAGTDTQYF.